The rows below give T cell receptor beta chains drawn from one sample of a study of Ad26.COV2.S vaccination and SARS-CoV-2 variants. This table comes from immunoSEQ multiplex PCR, and its TCRdb copy is limited to in-frame clones, with some not included. The sample has 360,000 or so clones; 75% to 90% are singletons. Here the sequenced sample was peripheral blood, taken in a trial of Ad26.COV2.S vaccine versus placebo. Receptors originate from a person aged 18-65 years who received the Ad26.COV2.S COVID-19 vaccine or a placebo. CDR3s include the opening cysteine and the closing phenylalanine or tryptophan. The D gene is left open where the match is weak. Rows give clone size only sometimes, using once, few, many, or a class for an expanded clone.

J	size	V	D	CDR3	DNA
TRBJ1-2	NA	TRBV10-3	NA	CAISVQQVAYGYTF	TGTGCCATCAGTGTTCAACAGGTTGCCTATGGCTACACCTTC
TRBJ2-7	NA	TRBV6-5	NA	CASGKGSYEQYF	TGTGCCAGCGGTAAGGGAAGTTACGAGCAGTACTTC
TRBJ1-3	NA	TRBV10-3	NA	CAISATVSGNTIYF	TGTGCCATCAGTGCGACCGTATCTGGAAACACCATATATTTT
TRBJ2-1	NA	TRBV28	TRBD2	CAFSGSSYNEQFF	TGTGCCTTCAGCGGGAGCTCCTACAATGAGCAGTTCTTC
TRBJ1-4	NA	TRBV3-1/TRBV3-2	NA	CASSQISGGEKLFF	TGTGCCAGCAGCCAAATATCAGGAGGGGAAAAACTGTTTTTT
TRBJ2-2	NA	TRBV7-2	TRBD2	CASRGGLGTGELFF	TGTGCCAGCCGGGGGGGGCTAGGCACCGGGGAGCTGTTTTTT
TRBJ2-7	NA	TRBV27	NA	CASSPLVSVLGEQYF	TGTGCCAGCAGTCCACTAGTGTCTGTACTGGGAGAGCAGTACTTC
TRBJ2-7	NA	TRBV7-9	TRBD2	CASSLVATSGRTGGYEQYF	TGTGCCAGCAGCTTAGTGGCCACTAGCGGGAGGACAGGAGGTTACGAGCAGTACTTC
TRBJ1-1	NA	TRBV2	NA	CASRPLDRITEAFF	TGTGCCAGCAGACCTCTAGACAGGATAACTGAAGCTTTCTTT
TRBJ2-2	NA	TRBV7-3	TRBD1	CASSPRQGGGELFF	TGTGCCAGCAGCCCCCGACAGGGTGGCGGGGAGCTGTTTTTT
TRBJ2-2	NA	TRBV6-2/TRBV6-3	NA	CASTPLWGLNTGELFF	TGTGCCAGCACCCCCCTCTGGGGCTTGAACACCGGGGAGCTGTTTTTT
TRBJ1-6	NA	TRBV19	NA	CASRRQVYNSPLHF	TGTGCCAGTAGAAGACAGGTCTATAATTCACCCCTCCACTTT
TRBJ2-7	NA	TRBV18	NA	CASSPQVHLEQYF	TGTGCCAGCTCACCACAAGTCCATCTGGAGCAGTACTTC
TRBJ2-5	few	TRBV27	NA	CASSPFRGGETQYF	TGTGCCAGCAGTCCATTCAGGGGAGGAGAGACCCAGTACTTC
TRBJ2-3	NA	TRBV7-9	TRBD2	CASSFPLAGGITDTQYF	TGTGCCAGCAGCTTCCCACTAGCGGGAGGGATCACAGATACGCAGTATTTT
TRBJ2-1	NA	TRBV13	NA	CASSPSGGAYNEQFF	TGTGCCAGCAGCCCCTCAGGCGGGGCCTACAATGAGCAGTTCTTC
TRBJ1-5	NA	TRBV19	NA	CASSIGSGDRWQPQHF	TGTGCCAGTAGTATAGGTTCGGGGGATCGCTGGCAGCCCCAGCATTTT
TRBJ2-7	NA	TRBV14	NA	CASSSGQPPSGEQYF	TGTGCCAGCAGCTCTGGACAGCCCCCGTCGGGGGAGCAGTACTTC
TRBJ1-3	once	TRBV7-5	NA	CVRSSPGGTGASGNTIYF	TGTGTCAGAAGTTCCCCAGGGGGGACAGGGGCATCTGGAAACACCATATATTTT
TRBJ1-3	NA	TRBV6-1	NA	CASSESGSGNTIYF	TGTGCCAGCAGTGAATCAGGATCTGGAAACACCATATATTTT
TRBJ2-7	NA	TRBV4-2	TRBD2	CASSQDTGRGVRGEQYF	TGTGCCAGCAGCCAAGATACGGGGAGGGGAGTGAGGGGTGAGCAGTACTTC
TRBJ2-5	NA	TRBV7-8	TRBD2	CASSARPLAGQETQYF	TGTGCCAGCAGCGCCCGACCGCTAGCGGGACAAGAGACTCAGTACTTC
TRBJ1-6	NA	TRBV30	TRBD1	CAPGRQGLGSYNSPLHF	TGTGCCCCAGGTCGACAGGGTCTAGGGTCCTATAATTCACCCCTCCACTTT